The text below deals with one TCR beta chain. The antigen is undetermined. The data were taken from a study of Ad26.COV2.S vaccination and SARS-CoV-2 variants. Sample treatment: approximately 18 received Ad26.COV2.S at low or high dose, single or two shots; several received placebo; per-sample allocation not given. Sampling took place 63 days after the first vaccine or placebo injection. Study findings and constraints: Vaccinated individuals (as opposed to placebo recipients) had higher spike-specific TCR breadth. People who got the vaccine or the placebo had similar non-spike TCR breadth.

The germline V gene has CDR1 SGHTA and CDR2 FQGNSA. The V and J ends lost 4 bases and 2 bases, in that order; junction bases with no gene match: 7. This CDR3 region has 15 residues. Clones were sequenced by immunoSEQ multiplex PCR, and TCRdb holds only the in-frame ones, with some missing. The sample contains more than 300,000 clones, over 80% of which appear only once. The chain links TRBV7-2 to TRBJ1-2, with 7 bases that match TRBD1. The receptor comes from a person aged 18-65 years who received the Ad26.COV2.S COVID-19 vaccine or a placebo. The specimen was peripheral blood, collected in a trial of Ad26.COV2.S vaccine versus placebo. As DNA, the CDR3 is TGTGCCAGCAGCTCCCCAGGACAGGCGAACTATGGCTACACCTTC. Translation: CASSSPGQANYGYTF.